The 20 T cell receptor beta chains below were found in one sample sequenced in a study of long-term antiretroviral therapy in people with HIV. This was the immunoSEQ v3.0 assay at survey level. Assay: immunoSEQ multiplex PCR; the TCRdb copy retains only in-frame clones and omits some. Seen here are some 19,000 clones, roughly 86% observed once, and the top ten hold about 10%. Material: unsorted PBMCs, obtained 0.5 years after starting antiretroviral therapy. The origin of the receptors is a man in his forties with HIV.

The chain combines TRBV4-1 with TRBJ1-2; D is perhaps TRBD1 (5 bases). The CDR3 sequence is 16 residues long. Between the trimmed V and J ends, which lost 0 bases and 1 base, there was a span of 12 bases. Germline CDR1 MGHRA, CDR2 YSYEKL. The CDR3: CASSQEPGTLNYGYTF. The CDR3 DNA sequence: TGCGCCAGCAGCCAAGAGCCCGGGACTCTTAACTATGGCTACACCTTC.

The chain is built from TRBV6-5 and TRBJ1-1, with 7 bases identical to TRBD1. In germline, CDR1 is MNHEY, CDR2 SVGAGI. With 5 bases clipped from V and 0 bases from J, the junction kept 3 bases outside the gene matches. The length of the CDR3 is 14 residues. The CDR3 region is CASSTQGLNTEAFF. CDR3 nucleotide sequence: TGTGCCAGCAGTACACAGGGGTTGAACACTGAAGCTTTCTTT.

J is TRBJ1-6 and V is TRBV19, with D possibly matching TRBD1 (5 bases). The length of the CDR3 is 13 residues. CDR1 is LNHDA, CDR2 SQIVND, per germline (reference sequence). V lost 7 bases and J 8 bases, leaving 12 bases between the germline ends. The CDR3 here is CASNVQGDSPLHF. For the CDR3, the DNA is TGTGCCAGTAACGTCCAGGGTGATTCACCCCTCCACTTT.

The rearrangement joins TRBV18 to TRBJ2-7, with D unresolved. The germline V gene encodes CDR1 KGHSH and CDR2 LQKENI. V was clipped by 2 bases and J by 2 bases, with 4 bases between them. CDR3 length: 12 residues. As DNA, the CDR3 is TGTGCCAGCTCACCAAATACCTACGAGCAGTACTTC. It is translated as CASSPNTYEQYF.

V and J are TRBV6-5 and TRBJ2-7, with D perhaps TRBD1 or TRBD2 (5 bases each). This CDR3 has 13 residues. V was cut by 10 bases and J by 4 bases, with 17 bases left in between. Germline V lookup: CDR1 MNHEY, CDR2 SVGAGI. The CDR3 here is CATSPGLGYEQYF. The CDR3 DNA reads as TGTGCCACCTCCCCGGGGCTGGGATACGAGCAGTACTTC.

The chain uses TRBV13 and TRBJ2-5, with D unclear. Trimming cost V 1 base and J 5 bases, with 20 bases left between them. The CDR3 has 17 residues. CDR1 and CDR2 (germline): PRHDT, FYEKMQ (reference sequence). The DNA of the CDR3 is TGTGCCAGCAGCTTAGTTCCAGCGTCACAAAGGGTTGAGACCCAGTACTTC. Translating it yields CASSLVPASQRVETQYF.

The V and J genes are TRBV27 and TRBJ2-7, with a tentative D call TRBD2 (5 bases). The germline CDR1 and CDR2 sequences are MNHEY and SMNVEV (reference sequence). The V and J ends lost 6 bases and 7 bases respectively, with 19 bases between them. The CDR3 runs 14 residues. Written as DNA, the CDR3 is TGTGCCAGCAGGAGGGCGACGGGGAAACGGGAGCAGTACTTC. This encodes CASRRATGKREQYF.

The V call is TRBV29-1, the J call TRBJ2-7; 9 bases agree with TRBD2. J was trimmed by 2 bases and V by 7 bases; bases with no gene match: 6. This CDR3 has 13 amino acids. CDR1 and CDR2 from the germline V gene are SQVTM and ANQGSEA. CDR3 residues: CSADAGGAYEQYF. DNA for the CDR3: TGCAGCGCCGACGCGGGAGGGGCCTACGAGCAGTACTTC.

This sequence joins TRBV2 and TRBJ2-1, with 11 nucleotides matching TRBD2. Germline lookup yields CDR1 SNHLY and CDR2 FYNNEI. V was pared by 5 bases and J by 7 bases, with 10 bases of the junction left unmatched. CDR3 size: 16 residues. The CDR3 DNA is TGTGCCAGCAGTAAAACTAAGACTAGCGGGAATAATGAGCAGTTCTTC. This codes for CASSKTKTSGNNEQFF.

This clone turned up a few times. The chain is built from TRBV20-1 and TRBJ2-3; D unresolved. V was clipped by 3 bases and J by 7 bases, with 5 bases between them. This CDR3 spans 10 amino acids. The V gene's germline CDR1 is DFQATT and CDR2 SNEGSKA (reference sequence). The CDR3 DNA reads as TGCAGTGCTAGTGATCATACGCAGTATTTT. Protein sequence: CSASDHTQYF.

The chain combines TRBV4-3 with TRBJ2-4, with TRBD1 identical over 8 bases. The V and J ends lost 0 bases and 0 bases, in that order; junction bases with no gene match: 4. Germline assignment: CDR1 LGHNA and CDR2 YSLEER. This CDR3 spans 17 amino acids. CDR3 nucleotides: TGCGCCAGCAGCCAAGATTGGCAGGGGGCAGCCAAAAACATTCAGTACTTC. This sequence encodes CASSQDWQGAAKNIQYF.

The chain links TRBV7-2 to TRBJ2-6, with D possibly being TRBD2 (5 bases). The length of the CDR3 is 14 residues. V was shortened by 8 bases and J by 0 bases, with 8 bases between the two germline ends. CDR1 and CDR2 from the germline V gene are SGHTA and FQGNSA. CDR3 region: CASSGLSGANVLTF. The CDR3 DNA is TGTGCCAGCTCAGGACTCTCTGGGGCCAACGTCCTGACTTTC.

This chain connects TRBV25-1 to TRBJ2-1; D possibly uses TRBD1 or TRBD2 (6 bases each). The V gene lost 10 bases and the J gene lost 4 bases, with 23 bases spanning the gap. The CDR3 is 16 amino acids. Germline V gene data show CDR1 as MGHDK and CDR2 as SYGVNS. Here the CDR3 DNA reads TGTGCCACCCTCGGGGGCGCGTCGGGCCTATACAATGAGCAGTTCTTC. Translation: CATLGGASGLYNEQFF.

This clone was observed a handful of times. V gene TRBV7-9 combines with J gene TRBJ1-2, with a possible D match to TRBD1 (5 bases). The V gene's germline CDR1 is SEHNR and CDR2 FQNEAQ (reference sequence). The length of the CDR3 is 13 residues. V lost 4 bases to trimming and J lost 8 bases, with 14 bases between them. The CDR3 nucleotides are TGTGCCAGCAGCTCCTTAGGGGCCCCGGGCTACACCTTC. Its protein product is CASSSLGAPGYTF.

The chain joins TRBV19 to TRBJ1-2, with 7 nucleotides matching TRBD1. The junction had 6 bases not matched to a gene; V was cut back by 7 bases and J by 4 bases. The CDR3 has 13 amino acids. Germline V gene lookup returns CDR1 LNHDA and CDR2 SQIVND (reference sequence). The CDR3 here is CASNPDRSYGYTF. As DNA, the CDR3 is TGTGCCAGTAACCCGGACAGGTCCTATGGCTACACCTTC.

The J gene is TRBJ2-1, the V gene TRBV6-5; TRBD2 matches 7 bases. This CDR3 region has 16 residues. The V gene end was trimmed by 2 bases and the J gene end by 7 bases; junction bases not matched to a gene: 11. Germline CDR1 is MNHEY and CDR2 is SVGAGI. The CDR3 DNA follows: TGTGCCAGCAGTTACGCGGGAGTAGGTAGGTCGAATGAGCAGTTCTTC. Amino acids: CASSYAGVGRSNEQFF.

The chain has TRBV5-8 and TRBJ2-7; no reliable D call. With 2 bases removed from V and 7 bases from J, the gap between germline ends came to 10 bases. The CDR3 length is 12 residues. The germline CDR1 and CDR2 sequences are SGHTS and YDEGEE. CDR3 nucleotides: TGTGCCAGCAGCTTTCGTAGCCTTGAGCAGTACTTC. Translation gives CASSFRSLEQYF. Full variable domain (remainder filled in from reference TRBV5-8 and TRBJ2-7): EAGVTQSPTHLIKTRGQQATLRCSPISGHTSVYWYQQALGLGLQFLLWYDEGEERNRGNFPPRFSGRQFPNYSSELNVNALELEDSALYLCASSFRSLEQYFGPGTRLTVT.

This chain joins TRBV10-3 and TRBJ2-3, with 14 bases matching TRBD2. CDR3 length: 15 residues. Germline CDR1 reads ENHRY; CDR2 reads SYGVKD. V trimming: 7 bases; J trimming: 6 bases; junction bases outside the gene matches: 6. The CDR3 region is CAIKMTSGGADTQYF. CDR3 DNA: TGTGCCATCAAAATGACTAGCGGGGGGGCCGATACGCAGTATTTT.

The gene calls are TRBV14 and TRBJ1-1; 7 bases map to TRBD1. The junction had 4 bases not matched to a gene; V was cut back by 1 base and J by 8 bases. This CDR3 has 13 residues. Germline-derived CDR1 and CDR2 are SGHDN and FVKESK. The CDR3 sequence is CASSQGWGQEAFF. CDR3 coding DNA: TGTGCCAGCAGCCAAGGATGGGGACAGGAAGCTTTCTTT.

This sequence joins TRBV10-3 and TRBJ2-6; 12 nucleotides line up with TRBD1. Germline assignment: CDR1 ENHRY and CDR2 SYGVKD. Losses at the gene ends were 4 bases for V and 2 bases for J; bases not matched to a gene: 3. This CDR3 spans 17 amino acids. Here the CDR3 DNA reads TGTGCCATCAGTGGGGGGGACAGGGGGCCTGGGGCCAACGTCCTGACTTTC. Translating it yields CAISGGDRGPGANVLTF.